The 20 T cell receptor beta chains in this list originate from one sample, sequenced in a study of OX40 agonist ivuxolimab in advanced cancers. The data were produced by immunoSEQ multiplex PCR, yet TCRdb's version contains in-frame clones alone and is incomplete. Altogether 30,000 to 40,000 clones are present, approximately 80% being singletons, with the ten largest covering 7.5% to 10%. The specimen was CD4+ or CD8+ T cells sorted from blood, collected in a trial of the OX40 agonist ivuxolimab. Source of these receptors: an adult with an advanced solid tumor such as melanoma, head and neck, liver or kidney cancer.

V gene TRBV19 combines with J gene TRBJ2-7; D may be TRBD1 (7 bases). Germline V gene sequence: CDR1 LNHDA, CDR2 SQIVND (reference sequence). CDR3 length: 14 residues. Trimming removed 3 bases at V and 0 bases at J, with 9 bases between. The CDR3 loop is CASSIQGGSYEQYF. CDR3 nucleotides: TGTGCCAGTAGTATTCAGGGGGGCTCCTACGAGCAGTACTTC.

The genes are TRBV4-1 and TRBJ2-1, with 12 bases that match TRBD2. Trimming took 4 bases from V and 7 from J; bases not matched to a gene: 5. Germline V gene sequence: CDR1 MGHRA, CDR2 YSYEKL. The CDR3 is 15 amino acids. Here the CDR3 reads CASSPTSGSRNEQFF. The CDR3 DNA reads as TGCGCCAGCAGCCCGACTAGCGGGAGTAGGAATGAGCAGTTCTTC.

The DNA for the CDR3 is TGTGCCAGCAGAACGGGGGGCTCTGGAAACACCATATATTTT. It translates to CASRTGGSGNTIYF. The chain links TRBV7-2 to TRBJ1-3, with D perhaps TRBD1 (5 bases). Trimming took 6 bases from V and 0 from J, leaving 9 bases between them. Germline V lookup: CDR1 SGHTA, CDR2 FQGNSA. The length of the CDR3 is 14 residues.

This chain joins TRBV30 and TRBJ1-2; possibly TRBD1 for D (6 bases). The CDR3 totals 11 residues. CDR1 and CDR2 (germline): GTSNPN, SVGIG (reference sequence). With 5 bases removed from V and 5 bases from J, the gap between germline ends came to 9 bases. The DNA for the CDR3 is TGTGCCTGGGGACAGTCGTATGGCTACACCTTC. Residues: CAWGQSYGYTF.

With respect to this clone: This sample includes further DNA sequences coding for the same CDR3. V and J are TRBV5-1 and TRBJ2-5; either TRBD1 or TRBD2 may fit D (6 bases each). The germline CDR1 and CDR2 sequences are SGHRS and YFSETQ. Trimming removed 4 bases from V and 1 base from J, with 14 bases in between. The CDR3 runs 15 residues. CDR3 sequence: CASSPTGGGQETQYF. CDR3 nucleotides: TGCGCCAGCAGCCCCACCGGGGGCGGCCAAGAGACCCAGTACTTC.

This clone was counted only a few times. The rearrangement links TRBV10-3 to TRBJ2-7; weak D call: TRBD1 (6 bases). With 6 bases removed from V and 3 bases from J, the gap between germline ends came to 9 bases. This CDR3 has 12 amino acids. Germline CDR1 reads ENHRY; CDR2 reads SYGVKD. The chain's CDR3 is CAIRQGSYEQYF. CDR3 nucleotide sequence: TGTGCCATCAGACAGGGAAGCTACGAGCAGTACTTC.

The rearrangement joins TRBV19 to TRBJ2-4; 7 bases fit TRBD1. Germline trimming cut 3 bases from V and 8 bases from J; bases unmatched to any gene: 7. Germline-derived CDR1 and CDR2 are LNHDA and SQIVND (reference sequence). This CDR3 is 14 amino acids long. CDR3 in DNA: TGTGCCAGTAGTATCCCCTCAGGGGGTTACATTCAGTACTTC. Protein: CASSIPSGGYIQYF.

The genes are TRBV18 and TRBJ1-4; no firm D call. The CDR3 has 13 residues. Trimming took off 2 bases at V and 9 bases at J, with 10 bases between the two ends. Germline CDR1 and CDR2: KGHSH and LQKENI. The DNA of the CDR3 is TGTGCCAGCTCACCATCAGACGGACAAAAACTGTTTTTT. The encoded protein is CASSPSDGQKLFF.

The chain joins TRBV5-1 to TRBJ1-2, with 10 bases that match TRBD1. CDR1 and CDR2 from the germline V gene are SGHRS and YFSETQ. The V segment lost 4 bases and the J segment 4 bases; nucleotides outside the gene matches: 10. The CDR3 has 16 residues. The CDR3 nucleotides are TGCGCCAGCAGCGGGGGGGCCGGGACAGGGGCCTATGGCTACACCTTC. It codes for CASSGGAGTGAYGYTF.

The rearrangement uses TRBV7-3 and TRBJ2-1, with unresolved D. The ends were cut back, 3 bases at V and 1 base at J, with 7 bases in the middle. CDR3 size: 14 residues. Per the germline V gene, CDR1 is SGHTA and CDR2 is FQGTGA. The chain's CDR3 is CASSFSGSYNEQFF. The CDR3 DNA reads TGTGCCAGCAGCTTTTCCGGTTCCTACAATGAGCAGTTCTTC.

The rearrangement links TRBV30 to TRBJ2-3; TRBD2 might be the D (5 bases). The CDR3 length is 16 residues. Trimming shortened V by 2 bases and J by 2 bases, and 17 bases separated the two germline ends. In germline, CDR1 is GTSNPN, CDR2 SVGIG (reference sequence). The CDR3 spells CAWSFPGFGVTDTQYF. The CDR3 region has the DNA TGTGCCTGGAGTTTCCCGGGATTTGGGGTCACAGATACGCAGTATTTT. Based on the CDR3 plus reference TRBV30 and TRBJ2-3, the full variable domain is SQTIHQWPATLVQPVGSPLSLECTVEGTSNPNLYWYRQAAGRGLQLLFYSVGIGQISSEVPQNLSASRPQDRQFILSSKKLLLSDSGFYLCAWSFPGFGVTDTQYFGPGTRLTVL.

This clone was detected a few times. The chain is built from TRBV30 and TRBJ1-5; TRBD1 matches at 10 bases. V lost 7 bases, J lost 4 bases, and 4 bases stayed unmatched. The CDR3 length is 13 residues. From germline, CDR1 is GTSNPN and CDR2 SVGIG (reference sequence). The DNA for the CDR3 is TGTGCCTCCGACAGGGGGCTTAATCAGCCCCAGCATTTT. This encodes CASDRGLNQPQHF.

This clone was detected a few times. The genes are TRBV6-5 and TRBJ1-5, with D possibly matching TRBD1 (5 bases). From germline, CDR1 is MNHEY and CDR2 SVGAGI. Trimming shortened V by 6 bases and J by 9 bases, and 12 bases separated the two germline ends. This CDR3 has 12 amino acids. CDR3 in amino acids: CASRDGAGPQHF. For the CDR3, the DNA is TGTGCCAGCAGGGACGGGGCGGGGCCCCAGCATTTT.

V and J are TRBV5-5 and TRBJ1-6, with unresolved D. Germline assignment: CDR1 SGHKS and CDR2 YYEKEE (reference sequence). CDR3 length: 16 amino acids. The V gene lost 0 bases and the J gene lost 0 bases, with 7 bases spanning the gap. CDR3: CASSLGGSSYNSPLHF. The CDR3 region has the DNA TGTGCCAGCAGCTTGGGAGGGAGCTCCTATAATTCACCCCTCCACTTT.

This clone came up once. The chain employs TRBV28 and TRBJ2-1; 11 bases agree with TRBD2. V trimming: 6 bases; J trimming: 3 bases; junction bases outside the gene matches: 7. The germline CDR1 and CDR2 sequences are MDHEN and SYDVKM. The length of the CDR3 is 16 residues. This CDR3 is CASRLGTSGGYNEQFF. The CDR3 region has the DNA TGTGCCAGCAGGCTGGGGACTAGCGGAGGCTACAATGAGCAGTTCTTC. Full variable domain (rest looked up from reference TRBV28 and TRBJ2-1): DVKVTQSSRYLVKRTGEKVFLECVQDMDHENMFWYRQDPGLGLRLIYFSYDVKMKEKGDIPEGYSVSREKKERFSLILESASTNQTSMYLCASRLGTSGGYNEQFFGPGTRLTVL.

The rearrangement joins TRBV19 to TRBJ2-2, with 9 bases that match TRBD2. The V segment lost 7 bases and the J segment 6 bases; nucleotides outside the gene matches: 12. Germline values: CDR1 LNHDA, CDR2 SQIVND (reference sequence). The CDR3 totals 16 residues. Here the CDR3 reads CASMEASGIWAGELFF. CDR3 in DNA: TGTGCCAGTATGGAGGCTAGCGGGATCTGGGCCGGGGAGCTGTTTTTT.

The V gene is TRBV7-6, the J gene TRBJ2-7; no clear D. The germline gives CDR1 SGHVS, CDR2 FNYEAQ. The CDR3 length is 11 residues. V gave up 2 bases and J gave up 7 bases, with 6 bases separating them. This CDR3 reads CASSLQEEQYF. DNA of the CDR3: TGTGCCAGCAGCTTACAAGAGGAGCAGTACTTC.

The rearrangement joins TRBV5-6 to TRBJ2-5, with 9 bases matching TRBD2. The CDR3 length is 15 residues. After removal of 1 base from V and 3 bases from J, the junction contained 4 bases not matched to a gene. CDR1 and CDR2 from the germline V gene are SGHDT and YYEEEE. The CDR3 loop reads CASSLPLAGEETQYF. In nucleotides, the CDR3 is TGTGCCAGCAGCTTGCCCTTAGCGGGGGAAGAGACCCAGTACTTC. Variable domain in full (rest from reference TRBV5-6 and TRBJ2-5): DAGVTQSPTHLIKTRGQQVTLRCSPKSGHDTVSWYQQALGQGPQFIFQYYEEEERQRGNFPDRFSGHQFPNYSSELNVNALLLGDSALYLCASSLPLAGEETQYFGPGTRLLVL.

This clone was seen more than once but under ten times. The chain recombines TRBV7-6 with TRBJ2-5; 12 bases map to TRBD2. The V and J ends lost 4 bases and 4 bases, in that order; junction bases with no gene match: 7. Germline-derived CDR1 and CDR2 are SGHVS and FNYEAQ. This CDR3 has 16 residues. CDR3 amino acids: CASSSRLAGVGETQYF. CDR3 coding DNA: TGTGCCAGCAGCTCTAGACTAGCGGGAGTTGGAGAGACCCAGTACTTC.

V is TRBV19 and J is TRBJ1-4; D unresolved. The CDR3 covers 16 residues. Germline CDR1 LNHDA, CDR2 SQIVND (reference sequence). V lost 9 bases and J 2 bases, leaving 19 bases between the germline ends. The CDR3 reads CASPVGSRVTNEKLFF. CDR3 coding DNA: TGTGCCAGCCCAGTAGGGTCTCGGGTGACTAATGAAAAACTGTTTTTT.